Listed below are T cell receptor beta chains from one sample, sequenced in a study of molecular identifiers for immune sequencing clone quantification. A single record per CDR3 protein comes from TCRdb applying MiXCR to the PCR reads. Here the sample spans approximately 590,000 distinct CDR3 sequences, 25% being singletons. Sequences were obtained from naive CD8+ T cells from blood, with Jurkat cell RNA spiked in. These receptors were obtained from a human donor in good health. Some libraries in this study had Jurkat cell RNA spiked in. Both conserved end residues are part of each CDR3. D genes are given only for firm matches. Clone size appears in some rows only: once, few, many, or a class for an expanded clone.

CDR3nt: TGTGCCAGCGGGATAACCCGCACAGATACGCAGTATTTT
CDR3aa: CASGITRTDTQYF
j_gene: TRBJ2-3
abundance: many
d_gene: .
v_gene: TRBV6-2/TRBV6-3
len: 13

CDR3nt: TGTGCTAGTGGAGCCCCGGGACAGGGGCGCCGTGGCTACACCTTC
CDR3aa: CASGAPGQGRRGYTF
j_gene: TRBJ1-2
abundance: many
d_gene: TRBD1
v_gene: TRBV12-5
len: 15

CDR3nt: TGTGCCAGCAGCCAGGGTATTCGGTCCTACGAGCAGTACTTC
CDR3aa: CASSQGIRSYEQYF
j_gene: TRBJ2-7
abundance: .
d_gene: .
v_gene: TRBV13
len: 14

CDR3nt: TGTGCCAGCAGTTACTCGAACGTTAGACAAGCTTTCTTT
CDR3aa: CASSYSNVRQAFF
j_gene: TRBJ1-1
abundance: many
d_gene: .
v_gene: TRBV6-5
len: 13

CDR3nt: TGTGCCAGCAGTTTGACGGCTTTATACACAGATACGCAGTATTTT
CDR3aa: CASSLTALYTDTQYF
j_gene: TRBJ2-3
abundance: many
d_gene: .
v_gene: TRBV27
len: 15

CDR3nt: TGTGCCAGCAGTTACTGGGGCGGGGGGAACACAGATACGCAGTATTTT
CDR3aa: CASSYWGGGNTDTQYF
j_gene: TRBJ2-3
abundance: many
d_gene: TRBD2
v_gene: TRBV6-5
len: 16

CDR3nt: TGTGCCAGCAGTACAGATCCGAACACCGGGGAGCTGTTTTTT
CDR3aa: CASSTDPNTGELFF
j_gene: TRBJ2-2
abundance: .
d_gene: .
v_gene: TRBV12-3/TRBV12-4
len: 14

CDR3nt: TGTGCCAGCGCCCTAGGGGTCGGTGGAGGCACGGATGCGCAGTATTTT
CDR3aa: CASALGVGGGTDAQYF
j_gene: TRBJ2-3
abundance: .
d_gene: .
v_gene: TRBV7-8
len: 16

CDR3nt: TGTGCCGCCACGGGACACGAGAACACTGAAGCTTTCTTT
CDR3aa: CAATGHENTEAFF
j_gene: TRBJ1-1
abundance: many
d_gene: .
v_gene: TRBV6-1
len: 13

CDR3nt: TGTGCCAGCAGCTTGGGGGGCCCCCTTGAATACAATGAGCAGTTCTTC
CDR3aa: CASSLGGPLEYNEQFF
j_gene: TRBJ2-1
abundance: .
d_gene: .
v_gene: TRBV5-3
len: 16

CDR3nt: TGTGCCAGCAGCTTAGAGTTGCGCAATGAGCAGTTCTTC
CDR3aa: CASSLELRNEQFF
j_gene: TRBJ2-1
abundance: .
d_gene: .
v_gene: TRBV7-3
len: 13

CDR3nt: TGCAGTGCTAGAGGGCAGACCTGGGAGCAGTACTTC
CDR3aa: CSARGQTWEQYF
j_gene: TRBJ2-7
abundance: .
d_gene: .
v_gene: TRBV20-1
len: 12

CDR3nt: TGTGCCACCAGTGATCCCCGACAGCACAATCAGCCCCAGCATTTT
CDR3aa: CATSDPRQHNQPQHF
j_gene: TRBJ1-5
abundance: few
d_gene: .
v_gene: TRBV24-1
len: 15

CDR3nt: TGTGCCAGGACCCCCCGGGCCGAGCAGTTCTTC
CDR3aa: CARTPRAEQFF
j_gene: TRBJ2-1
abundance: .
d_gene: .
v_gene: TRBV27
len: 11

CDR3nt: TGTGCCAGCAGTGAATTTGGGACAGGGGGACCAGATACGCAGTATTTT
CDR3aa: CASSEFGTGGPDTQYF
j_gene: TRBJ2-3
abundance: .
d_gene: TRBD1
v_gene: TRBV2
len: 16

CDR3nt: TGTGCCAGCAGTTACTCCGCGGTCGATAGCTTGGGCACTGAAGCTTTCTTT
CDR3aa: CASSYSAVDSLGTEAFF
j_gene: TRBJ1-1
abundance: many
d_gene: .
v_gene: TRBV6-2/TRBV6-3
len: 17

CDR3nt: TGTGCCAGCAGTTCGGCCGGGACAGGTATCTACGAGCAGTACTTC
CDR3aa: CASSSAGTGIYEQYF
j_gene: TRBJ2-7
abundance: many
d_gene: TRBD1
v_gene: TRBV6-5
len: 15

CDR3nt: TGTGCCACCAGTGATTTGCAGGGGACCCACAATGAGCAGTTCTTC
CDR3aa: CATSDLQGTHNEQFF
j_gene: TRBJ2-1
abundance: many
d_gene: .
v_gene: TRBV24-1
len: 15

CDR3nt: TGTGCCAGCAGCTCCGGACAGGGAAAAGTTGAAGCTTTCTTT
CDR3aa: CASSSGQGKVEAFF
j_gene: TRBJ1-1
abundance: many
d_gene: TRBD1
v_gene: TRBV7-3
len: 14

CDR3nt: TGTGCCAGCAGGGACGGGGCAAACCCCACAGATACGCAGTATTTT
CDR3aa: CASRDGANPTDTQYF
j_gene: TRBJ2-3
abundance: few
d_gene: .
v_gene: TRBV5-3
len: 15

CDR3nt: TGCAGTGCTAGGATACTAGCCCTGACAGATACGCAGTATTTT
CDR3aa: CSARILALTDTQYF
j_gene: TRBJ2-3
abundance: few
d_gene: .
v_gene: TRBV20-1
len: 14

CDR3nt: TGCGCCAGCAGCCAGTCGACAGGGAGCTCCTATAATTCACCCCTCCACTTT
CDR3aa: CASSQSTGSSYNSPLHF
j_gene: TRBJ1-6
abundance: many
d_gene: TRBD1
v_gene: TRBV4-1
len: 17

CDR3nt: TGCAGTGCTAACGGACTAGCGGGAGTGTTATACTACGAGCAGTACTTC
CDR3aa: CSANGLAGVLYYEQYF
j_gene: TRBJ2-7
abundance: few
d_gene: TRBD2
v_gene: TRBV20-1
len: 16

CDR3nt: TGTGCCAGTATTCCCCGGGCTGGGGGTAGCGACACAGATACGCAGTATTTT
CDR3aa: CASIPRAGGSDTDTQYF
j_gene: TRBJ2-3
abundance: many
d_gene: .
v_gene: TRBV19
len: 17

CDR3nt: TGCGCCAGCAGCCAAGAAGGCCGGCAGCTTTACACAGATACGCAGTATTTT
CDR3aa: CASSQEGRQLYTDTQYF
j_gene: TRBJ2-3
abundance: few
d_gene: .
v_gene: TRBV4-3
len: 17

CDR3nt: TGCAGTGCTAGAGAAGGGGCTGGAAACACCATATATTTT
CDR3aa: CSAREGAGNTIYF
j_gene: TRBJ1-3
abundance: few
d_gene: .
v_gene: TRBV20-1
len: 13

CDR3nt: TGTGCCAGCAGGGAGGGACAGGGTGTTGAGCAGTTCTTC
CDR3aa: CASREGQGVEQFF
j_gene: TRBJ2-1
abundance: .
d_gene: TRBD1
v_gene: TRBV6-5
len: 13

CDR3nt: TGCGCCAGCAGCTCGACGACAGGGACCATGAACACTGAAGCTTTCTTT
CDR3aa: CASSSTTGTMNTEAFF
j_gene: TRBJ1-1
abundance: few
d_gene: TRBD1
v_gene: TRBV5-1
len: 16

CDR3nt: TGTGCCAGCAGTACAGTGGGGGGCAGGGAGACCCAGTACTTC
CDR3aa: CASSTVGGRETQYF
j_gene: TRBJ2-5
abundance: .
d_gene: .
v_gene: TRBV12-3/TRBV12-4
len: 14

CDR3nt: TGTGCCAGCAGCTCGCGACTAGCGGGAGGTTTGTACAGTGAGCAGTTCTTC
CDR3aa: CASSSRLAGGLYSEQFF
j_gene: TRBJ2-1
abundance: .
d_gene: TRBD2
v_gene: TRBV7-2
len: 17

CDR3nt: TGCGCCAGCAGCCAAGACCCTAGCGGGGGGGGAACCTACGAGCAGTACTTC
CDR3aa: CASSQDPSGGGTYEQYF
j_gene: TRBJ2-7
abundance: few
d_gene: TRBD2
v_gene: TRBV4-3
len: 17

CDR3nt: TGTGCCAGTAGCCCAGGACAGGGCCCGTGGGAAGGCTACACCTTC
CDR3aa: CASSPGQGPWEGYTF
j_gene: TRBJ1-2
abundance: .
d_gene: TRBD1
v_gene: TRBV19
len: 15

CDR3nt: TGTGCCAGCAGCTTAGAAGGGGCGAGTTCGACCTACGAGCAGTACTTC
CDR3aa: CASSLEGASSTYEQYF
j_gene: TRBJ2-7
abundance: many
d_gene: .
v_gene: TRBV7-2
len: 16

CDR3nt: TGTGCCAGCAGCTCTGGGATCTCTCAAATAGCGGGGCCGGATACGCAGTATTTT
CDR3aa: CASSSGISQIAGPDTQYF
j_gene: TRBJ2-3
abundance: few
d_gene: TRBD2
v_gene: TRBV5-4
len: 18

CDR3nt: TGTGCCAGCAGCCCGAGCGGGACAGGGGGACTATCCTACGGCACAGGTACGCAGTATTTT
CDR3aa: CASSPSGTGGLSYGTGTQYF
j_gene: TRBJ2-3
abundance: few
d_gene: TRBD1
v_gene: TRBV7-9
len: 20

CDR3nt: TGCGCCAGCAGCCAAGAACAGTACGGGAGGAATTCACCCCTCCACTTT
CDR3aa: CASSQEQYGRNSPLHF
j_gene: TRBJ1-6
abundance: .
d_gene: .
v_gene: TRBV4-1
len: 16

CDR3nt: TGTGCCAGCAGTTACGTAGCGGGGGGGGAGAATGAGCAGTTCTTC
CDR3aa: CASSYVAGGENEQFF
j_gene: TRBJ2-1
abundance: .
d_gene: TRBD2
v_gene: TRBV6-2/TRBV6-3
len: 15

CDR3nt: TGTGCCTGGAGAGATCAGGGTTCCTACGAGCAGTACTTC
CDR3aa: CAWRDQGSYEQYF
j_gene: TRBJ2-7
abundance: .
d_gene: .
v_gene: TRBV30
len: 13

CDR3nt: TGTGCCAGCAGCTGGACTGCCATAGCCAAAAACATTCAGTACTTC
CDR3aa: CASSWTAIAKNIQYF
j_gene: TRBJ2-4
abundance: many
d_gene: .
v_gene: TRBV7-3
len: 15

CDR3nt: TGTGCCATCAGTGAGGCCGGCTTAAGCTCCTACGAGCAGTACTTC
CDR3aa: CAISEAGLSSYEQYF
j_gene: TRBJ2-7
abundance: .
d_gene: .
v_gene: TRBV10-3
len: 15

CDR3nt: TGTGCCAGCAGCTTCCCGTGGGGGGGGCTAACAGATACGCAGTATTTT
CDR3aa: CASSFPWGGLTDTQYF
j_gene: TRBJ2-3
abundance: many
d_gene: .
v_gene: TRBV7-9
len: 16

CDR3nt: TGTGCCAGCAGCTTAGAGGTTGAAAACTATGGCTACACCTTC
CDR3aa: CASSLEVENYGYTF
j_gene: TRBJ1-2
abundance: .
d_gene: .
v_gene: TRBV7-9
len: 14

CDR3nt: TGTGCCAGCAGCTTATCGCGGGGGGGCTTGTACAATGAGCAGTTCTTC
CDR3aa: CASSLSRGGLYNEQFF
j_gene: TRBJ2-1
abundance: many
d_gene: TRBD2
v_gene: TRBV7-2
len: 16

CDR3nt: TGTGCCAGCAGTTACTTACAGGGGAGCGATGGCTACACCTTC
CDR3aa: CASSYLQGSDGYTF
j_gene: TRBJ1-2
abundance: few
d_gene: TRBD1
v_gene: TRBV6-5
len: 14

CDR3nt: TGCGCCAGCAGCCAAGAATCAGCGGAGGTCGTCTACGAGCAGTACTTC
CDR3aa: CASSQESAEVVYEQYF
j_gene: TRBJ2-7
abundance: few
d_gene: .
v_gene: TRBV4-1
len: 16

CDR3nt: TGTGCCAGCAGTTATCACGGGGCGGCTGAAGCTTTCTTT
CDR3aa: CASSYHGAAEAFF
j_gene: TRBJ1-1
abundance: .
d_gene: .
v_gene: TRBV6-2/TRBV6-3
len: 13

CDR3nt: TGTGCCAGCAGAGGGGCTGGGGCTTTCTTT
CDR3aa: CASRGAGAFF
j_gene: TRBJ1-1
abundance: many
d_gene: .
v_gene: TRBV2
len: 10

CDR3nt: TGTGCCAGCAGGGGGGGCAGCAGAGCCTACGAGCAGTACTTC
CDR3aa: CASRGGSRAYEQYF
j_gene: TRBJ2-7
abundance: once
d_gene: .
v_gene: TRBV7-9
len: 14

CDR3nt: TGTGCCAGCAAGGTCTGGGCTGCTGACGGGGAGCTGTTTTTT
CDR3aa: CASKVWAADGELFF
j_gene: TRBJ2-2
abundance: .
d_gene: .
v_gene: TRBV6-1
len: 14

CDR3nt: TGCAGTGCTAGAACGACAGGGGTAGCCTACGAGCAGTACTTC
CDR3aa: CSARTTGVAYEQYF
j_gene: TRBJ2-7
abundance: few
d_gene: TRBD1
v_gene: TRBV20-1
len: 14

CDR3nt: TGTGCCAGCAGCCCGTGGACTAGCGGGGTCCAAGAGACCCAGTACTTC
CDR3aa: CASSPWTSGVQETQYF
j_gene: TRBJ2-5
abundance: .
d_gene: TRBD2
v_gene: TRBV5-8
len: 16

CDR3nt: TGTGCCAGCAGTTTAAGGGTGCCAACCACAGATACGCAGTATTTT
CDR3aa: CASSLRVPTTDTQYF
j_gene: TRBJ2-3
abundance: few
d_gene: .
v_gene: TRBV27
len: 15

CDR3nt: TGTGCCAGCAGCCCCCCAGAGGCCCACACAGATACGCAGTATTTT
CDR3aa: CASSPPEAHTDTQYF
j_gene: TRBJ2-3
abundance: .
d_gene: .
v_gene: TRBV5-4
len: 15

CDR3nt: TGTGCGAGCAGCTCGTTGAGGGGCTCCGGGGAGCTGTTATTT
CDR3aa: CASSSLRGSGELLF
j_gene: TRBJ2-2
abundance: .
d_gene: .
v_gene: TRBV9
len: 14

CDR3nt: TGTGCCAGCAGCTTAGCGCAGGGGGCACCCGGGGAGCTGTTTTTT
CDR3aa: CASSLAQGAPGELFF
j_gene: TRBJ2-2
abundance: few
d_gene: TRBD1
v_gene: TRBV7-2
len: 15

CDR3nt: TGTGCCAGCAGTCCGAACATCAGGGGTTACTATGGCTACACCTTC
CDR3aa: CASSPNIRGYYGYTF
j_gene: TRBJ1-2
abundance: many
d_gene: .
v_gene: TRBV12-3/TRBV12-4
len: 15

CDR3nt: TGCGCCAGCAGCCAAGGTTACTTGGGAGACACTGAAGCTTTCTTT
CDR3aa: CASSQGYLGDTEAFF
j_gene: TRBJ1-1
abundance: few
d_gene: .
v_gene: TRBV4-3
len: 15

CDR3nt: TGTGCCAGTACCGAACAGGAAGAGGGACTAGCTGGCACAGATACGCAGTATTTT
CDR3aa: CASTEQEEGLAGTDTQYF
j_gene: TRBJ2-3
abundance: many
d_gene: TRBD2
v_gene: TRBV6-1
len: 18

CDR3nt: TGTGCAAGTCGCCTCAGTAGGGAGCAGTACTTC
CDR3aa: CASRLSREQYF
j_gene: TRBJ2-7
abundance: once
d_gene: .
v_gene: TRBV12-2
len: 11